Following are 21 T cell receptor beta chains from one sample sequenced in a study of blood T cells in healthy people across ages. Sample-barcoded 5' priming and a J-beta primer mix drove a second PCR of roughly 6 to 12 cycles. MiXCR, applied by TCRdb to the 5' RACE reads, yields one record per CDR3 protein. The sample includes approximately 790,000 distinct CDR3 sequences, around two thirds of them seen just once. Sample: blood. These receptors were obtained from a man younger than 45 in good health.

The CDR3 loop reads CASSPTPTGVYGYTF. CDR3 sequence (DNA): TGTGCCAGCAGTCCGACACCTACAGGGGTCTATGGCTACACCTTC. J is TRBJ1-2 and V is TRBV27; TRBD1 matches 7 bases. J lost 4 bases, V lost 5 bases, and 10 bases had no gene match. Germline loops: CDR1 MNHEY, CDR2 SMNVEV (reference sequence). The CDR3 sequence is 15 residues long.

V usage is TRBV7-3 and J usage is TRBJ2-3; 13 nucleotides match TRBD2. V shed 5 bases and J 4 bases; nucleotides not matched to a gene: 6. Germline CDR1 is SGHTA and CDR2 is FQGTGA. The CDR3 has 16 residues. The CDR3 protein is CASSHTSGGAPDTQYF. The CDR3 DNA reads TGTGCCAGCAGCCACACTAGCGGGGGGGCCCCAGATACGCAGTATTTT.

This sequence joins TRBV27 and TRBJ2-7, with 7 nucleotides matching TRBD1. The V and J ends lost 2 bases and 2 bases, in that order; junction bases with no gene match: 12. Germline lookup yields CDR1 MNHEY and CDR2 SMNVEV (reference sequence). CDR3 length: 17 residues. CDR3 nucleotide sequence: TGTGCCAGCAGTTTACCTCGGAAACAGGGGCCTACCTACGAGCAGTACTTC. Translated: CASSLPRKQGPTYEQYF.

The chain employs TRBV7-2 and TRBJ2-7; no definite D call. The V gene lost 5 bases and the J gene lost 7 bases, with 12 bases spanning the gap. Germline CDR1 and CDR2: SGHTA and FQGNSA. The CDR3 is 12 residues long. Written as DNA, the CDR3 is TGTGCCAGCAGCCCTCAGTTTTGGGAGCAGTACTTC. Encoded protein: CASSPQFWEQYF.

This clonotype occurred a few times. The V call is TRBV12-3 or TRBV12-4, the J call TRBJ1-6; 10 positions agree with TRBD1. The CDR3 is made up of 16 amino acids. Germline trimming cut 5 bases from V and 8 bases from J; bases unmatched to any gene: 9. The DNA of the CDR3 is TGTGCCAGCAGTGTTCAAGCCGGGACAGGGGATTCACCCCTCCACTTT. It translates to CASSVQAGTGDSPLHF.

V usage is TRBV28 and J usage is TRBJ1-2, with D unresolved. The V and J ends lost 2 bases and 8 bases respectively, with 15 bases between them. Per germline, CDR1 MDHEN and CDR2 SYDVKM. This CDR3 is built from 14 residues. CDR3 DNA: TGTGCCAGCAGTTTACAACAGCCTACCGAGGGCTACACCTTC. It is translated as CASSLQQPTEGYTF.

This clonotype was recorded a few times. V usage is TRBV25-1 and J usage is TRBJ1-2; 7 bases are a match to TRBD1. CDR1 is MGHDK, CDR2 SYGVNS, per germline. The CDR3 is 15 amino acids. With 0 bases clipped from V and 8 bases from J, the junction kept 9 bases outside the gene matches. CDR3 loop: CASSEYIQGRGGYTF. CDR3 DNA sequence: TGTGCCAGCAGTGAATACATACAGGGGAGGGGAGGCTACACCTTC.

The chain carries TRBV2 and TRBJ2-5, with a tentative D call TRBD1 (5 bases). Per the germline V gene, CDR1 is SNHLY and CDR2 is FYNNEI. The CDR3 loop spans 13 amino acids. The V gene lost 9 bases and the J gene lost 2 bases, with 13 bases spanning the gap. This CDR3 reads CASSWQGQETQYF. The CDR3 region has the DNA TGTGCCAGTAGTTGGCAGGGACAAGAGACCCAGTACTTC.

The chain joins TRBV5-5 to TRBJ2-7; 7 nucleotides agree with TRBD1. The CDR3 runs 13 residues. J gave up 5 bases and V 4 bases, and 6 bases lay outside the gene matches. Germline CDR1 and CDR2: SGHKS and YYEKEE (reference sequence). DNA of the CDR3: TGTGCCAGCAGCACAAGGGGGCTGGACGAGCAGTACTTC. Residues: CASSTRGLDEQYF.

The rearrangement links TRBV20-1 to TRBJ2-7; 13 bases fit TRBD2. The end of the DNA is better explained by TRBJ2-5, so the J call may be wrong. This CDR3 spans 15 amino acids. Germline lookup yields CDR1 DFQATT and CDR2 SNEGSKA (reference sequence). This chain's CDR3 is CSAPTSGGAGETQYF. The CDR3 nucleotides are TGCAGTGCTCCTACTAGCGGGGGGGCCGGGGAGACCCAGTACTTC.

The J gene is TRBJ2-4, the V gene TRBV29-1, with D possibly matching TRBD1 (6 bases). The end of the DNA fits TRBJ2-7 better, so the J call may be wrong. In germline, CDR1 is SQVTM, CDR2 ANQGSEA. There are 13 residues in the CDR3. CDR3 sequence: CSVEVAGEYEQYF. CDR3 nucleotide sequence: TGCAGCGTTGAAGTGGCAGGGGAGTACGAGCAGTACTTC.

This clonotype came up a few times. J is TRBJ2-3 and V is TRBV9; tentatively, D is TRBD1 (6 bases). V lost 2 bases and J lost 0, with 10 bases in between. The germline gives CDR1 SGDLS, CDR2 YYNGEE. The CDR3 is 15 amino acids. CDR3 DNA sequence: TGTGCCAGCAGCGTCAGGGGCCCTAGCACAGATACGCAGTATTTT. This translates into CASSVRGPSTDTQYF.

This chain links TRBV6-6 with TRBJ2-1; the match to TRBD1 covers 9 bases. The closer fit of TRBJ2-7 to the DNA end suggests the J call may be wrong. This CDR3 is 14 amino acids long. CDR1 and CDR2 (germline): MNHNY, SVGAGI (reference sequence). In nucleotides, the CDR3 is TGTGCCAGCAGTTCCTGGGACAGGGACAATGAGCAGTACTTC. Amino acid sequence: CASSSWDRDNEQYF.

This clonotype has ten or more counts. The CDR3 DNA reads TGTGCCACCAGTGATTCCTCGGATGACTATGGCTACACCTTC. Amino acids: CATSDSSDDYGYTF. The rearrangement links TRBV24-1 to TRBJ1-2; D not certain. The CDR3 is 14 residues long. V was trimmed by 2 bases and J by 3 bases, leaving 9 bases between them. Per the germline V gene, CDR1 is KGHDR and CDR2 is SFDVKD.

This clonotype was observed a single time. V gene TRBV5-6 combines with J gene TRBJ1-2; D remains unclear. This CDR3 comprises 13 residues. Trimming removed 3 bases from V and 5 bases from J, with 11 bases in between. Per the germline V gene, CDR1 is SGHDT and CDR2 is YYEEEE. DNA for the CDR3: TGTGCCAGCAGCTGGGCCCGGGGTTATGGCTACACCTTC. Translation gives CASSWARGYGYTF.

The chain uses TRBV2 and TRBJ2-7; weak D call: TRBD1 (6 bases). The J call may be wrong; the DNA end is better matched by TRBJ2-5. The CDR3 consists of 12 residues. Germline values: CDR1 SNHLY, CDR2 FYNNEI. The CDR3 region has the DNA TGTGCCACCCGGACAGAGTTGCAGACCCAGTACTTC. Its translation: CATRTELQTQYF.

CDR3 sequence reads: CASSQDVQVWKTQYF. The CDR3 DNA reads as TGCGCCAGCAGCCAAGATGTCCAGGTTTGGAAGACCCAGTACTTC. The gene calls are TRBV4-3 and TRBJ2-7; D gene uncertain. The DNA end favors TRBJ2-5, so the J call may be wrong. Germline V CDR1 and CDR2: LGHNA, YSLEER. The CDR3 spans 15 residues.

The chain has TRBV4-1 and TRBJ2-3, with TRBD1 identical over 8 bases. The CDR3 runs 20 residues. From germline, CDR1 is MGHRA and CDR2 YSYEKL. V dropped 1 base and J dropped 2; count of bases not matched to a gene: 17. This chain's CDR3 is CASSQATDRGGPFNTDTQYF. CDR3 nucleotide sequence: TGCGCCAGCAGCCAAGCCACCGACAGGGGTGGCCCCTTTAACACAGATACGCAGTATTTT.

V is TRBV14 and J is TRBJ2-5; D not resolved. The germline CDR1 and CDR2 sequences are SGHDN and FVKESK. Trimming took 4 bases from V and 2 from J, leaving 14 bases between them. CDR3 length: 15 residues. This CDR3 reads CASSLQTTSQETQYF. The CDR3 region has the DNA TGTGCCAGCAGCCTCCAGACCACTTCGCAAGAGACCCAGTACTTC.

This chain links TRBV10-3 with TRBJ2-7; D is perhaps TRBD1 (6 bases). Per germline, CDR1 ENHRY and CDR2 SYGVKD. Between the trimmed V and J ends, which lost 10 bases and 0 bases, there was a span of 10 bases. CDR3 length equals 12 residues. In nucleotides, the CDR3 is TGTGCCACACAGGGCTACTCCTACGAGCAGTACTTC. Residues: CATQGYSYEQYF.

V is TRBV29-1 and J is TRBJ1-2, with a weak D call TRBD1 (5 bases). There are 13 residues in the CDR3. From germline, CDR1 is SQVTM and CDR2 ANQGSEA. Trimming took off 6 bases at V and 7 bases at J, with 18 bases between the two ends. The CDR3 loop is CSVSVGQGGGYTF. Written as DNA, the CDR3 is TGCAGCGTATCGGTGGGGCAGGGCGGTGGCTACACCTTC. The whole variable domain, remainder taken from reference TRBV29-1 and TRBJ1-2, is SAVISQKPSRDICQRGTSLTIQCQVDSQVTMMFWYRQQPGQSLTLIATANQGSEATYESGFVIDKFPISRPNLTFSTLTVSNMSPEDSSIYLCSVSVGQGGGYTFGSGTRLTVV.